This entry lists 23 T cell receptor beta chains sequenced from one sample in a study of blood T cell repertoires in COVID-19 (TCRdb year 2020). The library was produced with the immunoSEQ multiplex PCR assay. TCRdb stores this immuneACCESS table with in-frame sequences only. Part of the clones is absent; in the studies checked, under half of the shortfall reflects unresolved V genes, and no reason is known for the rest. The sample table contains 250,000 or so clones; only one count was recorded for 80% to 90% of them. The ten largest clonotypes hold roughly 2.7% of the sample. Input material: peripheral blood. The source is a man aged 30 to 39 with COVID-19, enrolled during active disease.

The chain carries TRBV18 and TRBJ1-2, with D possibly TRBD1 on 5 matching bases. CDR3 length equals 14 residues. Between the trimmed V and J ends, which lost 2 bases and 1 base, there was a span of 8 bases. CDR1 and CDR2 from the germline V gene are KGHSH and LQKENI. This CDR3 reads CASSPMDINYGYTF. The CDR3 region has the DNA TGTGCCAGCTCACCAATGGACATTAACTATGGCTACACCTTC.

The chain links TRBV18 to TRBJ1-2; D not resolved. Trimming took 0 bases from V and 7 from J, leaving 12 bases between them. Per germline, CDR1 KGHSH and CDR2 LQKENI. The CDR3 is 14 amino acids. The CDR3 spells CASSPPKRIGGYTF. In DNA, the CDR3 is TGTGCCAGCTCACCACCGAAGAGGATCGGTGGCTACACCTTC.

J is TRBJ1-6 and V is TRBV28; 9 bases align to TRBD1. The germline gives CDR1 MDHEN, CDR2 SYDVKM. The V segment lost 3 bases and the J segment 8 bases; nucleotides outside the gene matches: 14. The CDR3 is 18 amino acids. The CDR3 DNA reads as TGTGCCAGCAGTTTTCCTCCGGGACAGGGACCTTCATATTCACCCCTCCACTTT. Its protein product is CASSFPPGQGPSYSPLHF.

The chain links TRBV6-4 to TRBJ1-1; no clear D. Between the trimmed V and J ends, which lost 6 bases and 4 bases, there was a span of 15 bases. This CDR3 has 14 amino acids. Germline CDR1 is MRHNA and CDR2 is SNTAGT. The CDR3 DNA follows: TGTGCCAGCAGGGATACAGACCGGCCCACTGAAGCTTTCTTT. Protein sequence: CASRDTDRPTEAFF.

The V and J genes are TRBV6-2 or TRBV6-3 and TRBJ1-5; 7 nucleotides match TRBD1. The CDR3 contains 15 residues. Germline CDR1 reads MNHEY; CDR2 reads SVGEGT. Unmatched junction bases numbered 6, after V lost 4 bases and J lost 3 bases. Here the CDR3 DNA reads TGTGCCAGCAGTTCCAGGGGGACCTCCAATCAGCCCCAGCATTTT. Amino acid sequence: CASSSRGTSNQPQHF.

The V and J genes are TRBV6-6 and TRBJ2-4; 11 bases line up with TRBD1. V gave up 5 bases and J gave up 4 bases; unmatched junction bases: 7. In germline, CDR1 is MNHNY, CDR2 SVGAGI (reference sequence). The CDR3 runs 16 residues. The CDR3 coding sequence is TGTGCCAGCAGTCCCGGACAGGGGGCCTGGAAAAACATTCAGTACTTC. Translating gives CASSPGQGAWKNIQYF.

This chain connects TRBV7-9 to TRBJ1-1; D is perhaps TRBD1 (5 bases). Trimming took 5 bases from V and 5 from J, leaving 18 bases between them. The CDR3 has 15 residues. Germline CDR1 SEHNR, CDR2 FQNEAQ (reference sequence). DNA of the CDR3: TGTGCCAGCAGCCGGCGCCGGGACTTTGGGACTGAAGCTTTCTTT. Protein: CASSRRRDFGTEAFF. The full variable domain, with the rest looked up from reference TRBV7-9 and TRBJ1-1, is DTGVSQNPRHKITKRGQNVTFRCDPISEHNRLYWYRQTLGQGPEFLTYFQNEAQLEKSRLLSDRFSAERPKGSFSTLEIQRTEQGDSAMYLCASSRRRDFGTEAFFGQGTRLTVV.

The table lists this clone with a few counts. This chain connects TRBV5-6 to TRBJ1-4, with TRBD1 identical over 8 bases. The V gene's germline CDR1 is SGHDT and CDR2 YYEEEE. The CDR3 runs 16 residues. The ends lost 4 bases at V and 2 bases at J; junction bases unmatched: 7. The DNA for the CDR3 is TGTGCCAGCAGCCCGGACAGGGTCGGGACTAATGAAAAACTGTTTTTT. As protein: CASSPDRVGTNEKLFF.

Here the CDR3 DNA reads TGCGCCAGCAGCTTGTCAACGGAGGGATGGGTCTCTGGAAACACCATATATTTT. Its protein product is CASSLSTEGWVSGNTIYF. V is TRBV5-1 and J is TRBJ1-3; D ambiguous. Trimming removed 1 base at V and 0 bases at J, with 17 bases between. CDR1 and CDR2 from the germline V gene are SGHRS and YFSETQ. The CDR3 spans 18 residues.

The CDR3 bases are TGTGCCAGCAGCTTGGAGGGGGACAGGTCTAACTATGGCTACACCTTC. Translating gives CASSLEGDRSNYGYTF. The chain joins TRBV5-4 to TRBJ1-2; 8 bases align to TRBD1. The CDR3 has 16 amino acids. Germline CDR1 is SGHNT and CDR2 is YYREEE (reference sequence). V lost 0 bases to trimming and J lost 0 bases; unmatched junction nucleotides: 4.

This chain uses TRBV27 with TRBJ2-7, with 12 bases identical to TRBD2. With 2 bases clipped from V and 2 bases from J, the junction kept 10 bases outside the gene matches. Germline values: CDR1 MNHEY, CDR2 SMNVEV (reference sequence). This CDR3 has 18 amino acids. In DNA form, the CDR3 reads TGTGCCAGCAGTTTAAGGCTAGCGGGAGGGCTTTTCCCCTACGAGCAGTACTTC. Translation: CASSLRLAGGLFPYEQYF.

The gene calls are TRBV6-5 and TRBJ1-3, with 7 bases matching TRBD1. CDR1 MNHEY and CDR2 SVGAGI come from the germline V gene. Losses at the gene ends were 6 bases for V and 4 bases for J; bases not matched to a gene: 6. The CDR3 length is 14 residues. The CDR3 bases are TGTGCCAGCAGCTCCGGGACAGAAGGAAACACCATATATTTT. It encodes CASSSGTEGNTIYF.

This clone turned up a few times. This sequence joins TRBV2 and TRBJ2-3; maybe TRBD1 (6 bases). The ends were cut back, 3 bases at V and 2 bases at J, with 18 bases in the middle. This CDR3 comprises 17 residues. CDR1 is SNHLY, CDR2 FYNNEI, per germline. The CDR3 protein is CASSDDVPRGPTDTQYF. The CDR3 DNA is TGTGCCAGCAGTGATGACGTACCCAGGGGTCCCACAGATACGCAGTATTTT.

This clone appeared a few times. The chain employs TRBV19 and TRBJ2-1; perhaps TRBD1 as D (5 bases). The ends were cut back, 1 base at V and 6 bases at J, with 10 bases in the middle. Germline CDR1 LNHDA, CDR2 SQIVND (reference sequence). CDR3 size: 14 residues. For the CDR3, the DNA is TGTGCCAGTAGTATAGGCAGGGAAGGCAATGAGCAGTTCTTC. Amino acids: CASSIGREGNEQFF.

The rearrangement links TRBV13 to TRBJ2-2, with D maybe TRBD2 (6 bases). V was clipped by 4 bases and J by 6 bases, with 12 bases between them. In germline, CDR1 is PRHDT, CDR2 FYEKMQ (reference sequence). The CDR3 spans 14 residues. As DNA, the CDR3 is TGTGCCAGCAGCTCGGGACTGATGGCCGGGGAGCTGTTTTTT. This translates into CASSSGLMAGELFF.

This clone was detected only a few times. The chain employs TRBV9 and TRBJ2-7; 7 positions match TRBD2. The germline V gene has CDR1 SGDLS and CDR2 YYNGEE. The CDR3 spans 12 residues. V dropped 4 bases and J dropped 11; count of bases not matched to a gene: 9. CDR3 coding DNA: TGTGCCAGCAGCTCCCAAACTAGCGTGGAGTACTTC. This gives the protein CASSSQTSVEYF.

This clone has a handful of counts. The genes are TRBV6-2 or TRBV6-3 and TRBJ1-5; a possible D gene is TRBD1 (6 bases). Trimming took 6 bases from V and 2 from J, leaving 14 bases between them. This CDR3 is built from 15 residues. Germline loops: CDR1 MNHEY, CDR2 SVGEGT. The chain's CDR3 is CASSQTGLRNQPQHF. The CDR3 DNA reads TGTGCCAGCAGCCAAACAGGGCTTCGCAATCAGCCCCAGCATTTT.

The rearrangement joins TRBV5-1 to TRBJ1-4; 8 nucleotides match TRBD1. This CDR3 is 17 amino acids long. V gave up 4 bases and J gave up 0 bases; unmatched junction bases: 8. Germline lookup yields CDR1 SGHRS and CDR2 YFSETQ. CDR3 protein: CASSARGRTATNEKLFF. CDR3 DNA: TGCGCCAGCAGCGCCAGGGGGCGAACTGCAACTAATGAAAAACTGTTTTTT.

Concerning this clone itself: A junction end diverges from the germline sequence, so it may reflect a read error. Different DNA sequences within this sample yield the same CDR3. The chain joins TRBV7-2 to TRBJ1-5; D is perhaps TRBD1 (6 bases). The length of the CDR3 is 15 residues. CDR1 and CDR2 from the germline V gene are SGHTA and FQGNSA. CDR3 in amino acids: CASSLAGAPNQPQHF. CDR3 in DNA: TGTGCCAGCAGTTTAGCAGGGGCACCTAATCAGCCCCAGCATTTT.

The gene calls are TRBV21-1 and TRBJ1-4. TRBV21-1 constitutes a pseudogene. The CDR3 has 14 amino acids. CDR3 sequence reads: CASSYDRGVEKLFF. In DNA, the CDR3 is TGTGCCAGCAGCTATGACCGGGGAGTTGAAAAACTGTTTTTT.

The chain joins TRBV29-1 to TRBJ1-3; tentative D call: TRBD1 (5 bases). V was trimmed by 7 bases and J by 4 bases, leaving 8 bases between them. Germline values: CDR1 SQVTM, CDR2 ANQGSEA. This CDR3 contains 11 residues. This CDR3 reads CSAGSGNTIYF. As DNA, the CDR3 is TGCAGCGCAGGGAGCGGAAACACCATATATTTT.

For the CDR3, the DNA is TGCAGCTTCCATAGCACAGATACGCAGTATTTT. It codes for CSFHSTDTQYF. J is TRBJ2-3 and V is TRBV29-1; D uncertain. The CDR3 is 11 amino acids. The V gene's germline CDR1 is SQVTM and CDR2 ANQGSEA. V was trimmed by 8 bases and J by 0 bases, leaving 6 bases between them.

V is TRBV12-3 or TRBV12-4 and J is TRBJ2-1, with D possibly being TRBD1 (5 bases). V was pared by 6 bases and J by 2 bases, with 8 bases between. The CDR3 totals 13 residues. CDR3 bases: TGTGCCAGCAGAGGACAAACCTACAATGAGCAGTTCTTC. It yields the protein CASRGQTYNEQFF.